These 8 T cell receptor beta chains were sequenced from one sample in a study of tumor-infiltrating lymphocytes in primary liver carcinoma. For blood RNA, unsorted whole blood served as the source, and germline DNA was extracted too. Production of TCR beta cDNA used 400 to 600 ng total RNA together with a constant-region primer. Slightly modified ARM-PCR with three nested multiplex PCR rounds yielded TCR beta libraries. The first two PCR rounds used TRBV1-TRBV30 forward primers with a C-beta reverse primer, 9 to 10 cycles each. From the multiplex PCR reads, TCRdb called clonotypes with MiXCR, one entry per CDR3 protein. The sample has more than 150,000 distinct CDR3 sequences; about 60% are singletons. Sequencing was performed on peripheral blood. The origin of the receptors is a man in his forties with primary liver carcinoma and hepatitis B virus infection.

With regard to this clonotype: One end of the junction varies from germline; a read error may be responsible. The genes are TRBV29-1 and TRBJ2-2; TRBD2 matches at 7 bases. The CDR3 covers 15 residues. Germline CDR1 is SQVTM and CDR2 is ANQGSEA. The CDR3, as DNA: TGCAACGTTGAAGATACCGCGGGAGCCCCCGGGGAGCTGTTTTTT. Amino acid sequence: CNVEDTAGAPGELFF.

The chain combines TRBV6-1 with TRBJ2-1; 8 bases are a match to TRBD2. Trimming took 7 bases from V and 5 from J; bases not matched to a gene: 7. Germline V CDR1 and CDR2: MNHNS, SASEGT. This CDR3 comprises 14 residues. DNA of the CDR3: TGTGCCAGCATGGAGAGCGGGAGTCACAATGAGCAGTTCTTC. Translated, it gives CASMESGSHNEQFF.

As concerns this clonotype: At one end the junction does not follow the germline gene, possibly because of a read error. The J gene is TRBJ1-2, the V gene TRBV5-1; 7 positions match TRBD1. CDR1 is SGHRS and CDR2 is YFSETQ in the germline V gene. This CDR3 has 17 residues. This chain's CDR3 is CAGSFQPRQGINYGYTF. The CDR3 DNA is TGCGCCGGCAGCTTCCAACCGAGACAGGGAATCAACTATGGCTACACCTTC.

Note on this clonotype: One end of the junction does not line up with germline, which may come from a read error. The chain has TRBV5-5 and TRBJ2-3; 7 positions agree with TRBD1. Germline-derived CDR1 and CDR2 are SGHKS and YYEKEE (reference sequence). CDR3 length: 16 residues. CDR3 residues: CASNLDLGQWWAPQYF. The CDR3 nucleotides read TGTGCCAGCAACTTGGACCTGGGACAGTGGTGGGCGCCGCAGTATTTT. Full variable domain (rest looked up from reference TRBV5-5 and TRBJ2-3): DAGVTQSPTHLIKTRGQQVTLRCSPISGHKSVSWYQQVLGQGPQFIFQYYEKEERGRGNFPDRFSARQFPNYSSELNVNALLLGDSALYLCASNLDLGQWWAPQYFGPGTRLTVL.

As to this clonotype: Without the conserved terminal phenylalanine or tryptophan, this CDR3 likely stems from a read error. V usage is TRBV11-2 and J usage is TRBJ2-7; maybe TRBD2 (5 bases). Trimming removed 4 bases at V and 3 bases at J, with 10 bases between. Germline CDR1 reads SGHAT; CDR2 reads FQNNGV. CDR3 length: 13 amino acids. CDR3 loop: CASSSTRSYEQYL. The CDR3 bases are TGTGCCAGCAGCTCAACTAGGAGCTACGAGCAGTACCTT.

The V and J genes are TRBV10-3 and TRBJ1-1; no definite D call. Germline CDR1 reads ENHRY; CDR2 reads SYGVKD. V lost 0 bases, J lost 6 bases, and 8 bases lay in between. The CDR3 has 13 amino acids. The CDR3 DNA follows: TGTGCCATCAGTGAGTCCCGAGGGTCTGAAGCTTTCTTT. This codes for CAISESRGSEAFF.

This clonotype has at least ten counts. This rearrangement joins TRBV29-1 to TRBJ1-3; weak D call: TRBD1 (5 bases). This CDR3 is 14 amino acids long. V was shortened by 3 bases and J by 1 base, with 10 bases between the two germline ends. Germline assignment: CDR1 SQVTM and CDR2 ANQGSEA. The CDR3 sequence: CSVETRGSGNTIYF. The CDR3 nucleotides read TGCAGCGTTGAGACGCGGGGGTCTGGAAACACCATATATTTT.

The DNA of the CDR3 is TGTGCCACCGGGGACAGCTATGGCTACACCTTC. Protein sequence: CATGDSYGYTF. The chain recombines TRBV6-6 with TRBJ1-2; TRBD1 aligns across 7 bases. In germline, CDR1 is MNHNY, CDR2 SVGAGI (reference sequence). This CDR3 contains 11 residues. V lost 10 bases, J lost 4 bases, and 3 bases stayed unmatched.